This entry lists 31 T cell receptor beta chains sequenced from one sample in a study of blood T cell repertoires in COVID-19. Only in-frame clones appear in the TCRdb table, and some are missing; sequencing was by immunoSEQ multiplex PCR. The sample lists 250,000 to 400,000 clones, around 90% occurring once. The sample consisted of peripheral blood. These receptors all stem from a man aged 45-65 years with active or convalescent COVID-19.

This clone occurred a few times. The chain is built from TRBV2 and TRBJ1-2, with D uncertain. The germline CDR1 and CDR2 sequences are SNHLY and FYNNEI. This CDR3 contains 13 residues. The V end lost 1 base, the J end lost 4 bases, and 7 bases lay between the germline ends. The CDR3 reads CASSEGEAYGYTF. CDR3 sequence (DNA): TGTGCCAGCAGTGAAGGGGAGGCCTATGGCTACACCTTC.

The J gene is TRBJ1-5, the V gene TRBV27; D is uncertain. V was pared by 2 bases and J by 0 bases, with 5 bases between. There are 14 residues in the CDR3. The germline V gene encodes CDR1 MNHEY and CDR2 SMNVEV (reference sequence). The CDR3 region is CASSLHYSNQPQHF. Here the CDR3 DNA reads TGTGCCAGCAGTTTACACTATAGCAATCAGCCCCAGCATTTT.

The V call is TRBV28, the J call TRBJ2-5; D is perhaps TRBD2 (5 bases). Trimming pared 3 bases from V and 2 bases from J, leaving 10 bases between. The CDR3 contains 14 residues. From germline, CDR1 is MDHEN and CDR2 SYDVKM. Written as DNA, the CDR3 is TGTGCCAGCAGTTTCCCCTCGGGGCAAGAGACCCAGTACTTC. Its translation is CASSFPSGQETQYF.

The rearrangement links TRBV12-3 or TRBV12-4 to TRBJ1-2, with a tentative D call TRBD1 (6 bases). The CDR3 runs 13 residues. Between the trimmed V and J ends, which lost 5 bases and 2 bases, there was a span of 9 bases. The CDR3 DNA follows: TGTGCCAGCAGTGGGACAAACAACTATGGCTACACCTTC. Its protein product is CASSGTNNYGYTF.

The chain combines TRBV5-1 with TRBJ2-1; 8 bases match TRBD1. The CDR3 loop spans 14 amino acids. CDR1 and CDR2 from the germline V gene are SGHRS and YFSETQ. The J segment lost 4 bases and the V segment lost 6 bases, leaving 6 bases of the junction unmatched. As DNA, the CDR3 is TGCGCCAGCAATGGGGACAGGCATTACAATGAGCAGTTCTTC. Its translation: CASNGDRHYNEQFF.

The count of this clone is one. The J gene is TRBJ2-6, the V gene TRBV19; TRBD1 might be the D (5 bases). The CDR3 consists of 16 residues. Looked up from germline, CDR1 is LNHDA and CDR2 is SQIVND (reference sequence). Trimming pared 5 bases from V and 1 base from J, leaving 12 bases between. CDR3 sequence (DNA): TGTGCCAGTAGTGGGGAACAGGTTTCTGGGGCCAACGTCCTGACTTTC. Residues: CASSGEQVSGANVLTF.

The chain uses TRBV11-3 and TRBJ2-7; 9 bases line up with TRBD1. The CDR3 runs to 15 residues. J lost 0 bases, V lost 4 bases, and 4 bases had no gene match. The germline CDR1 and CDR2 sequences are SGHNT and YENEEA. The CDR3 DNA reads as TGTGCCAGCAGCTCGGGACAGGGAGTCTCCTACGAGCAGTACTTC. Encoded protein: CASSSGQGVSYEQYF.

This clone has a handful of counts. The rearrangement joins TRBV30 to TRBJ1-2; 7 bases line up with TRBD1. The CDR3 consists of 15 residues. Germline V gene sequence: CDR1 GTSNPN, CDR2 SVGIG (reference sequence). V dropped 3 bases and J dropped 4; count of bases not matched to a gene: 11. The CDR3 bases are TGTGCCTGGAGCCTGGGACAGCCCAGTCCCTATGGCTACACCTTC. Protein: CAWSLGQPSPYGYTF.

The genes are TRBV5-1 and TRBJ1-4, with TRBD1 identical over 7 bases. The CDR3 loop spans 15 amino acids. The germline CDR1 and CDR2 sequences are SGHRS and YFSETQ. The V gene end was trimmed by 4 bases and the J gene end by 6 bases; junction bases not matched to a gene: 9. The CDR3 DNA sequence: TGCGCCAGCAGCACGACCGGGACAGCGGATGAAAAACTGTTTTTT. Protein product: CASSTTGTADEKLFF.

The chain carries TRBV5-1 and TRBJ2-3; 9 nucleotides line up with TRBD2. The V gene end was trimmed by 1 base and the J gene end by 2 bases; junction bases not matched to a gene: 2. This CDR3 region has 15 residues. Looked up from germline, CDR1 is SGHRS and CDR2 is YFSETQ. CDR3 DNA: TGCGCCAGCAGCTTGAGCGGGGGGACCACAGATACGCAGTATTTT. It specifies CASSLSGGTTDTQYF.

The rearrangement uses TRBV5-6 and TRBJ1-2; 7 bases map to TRBD1. CDR3 size: 15 residues. Germline-derived CDR1 and CDR2 are SGHDT and YYEEEE. V lost 0 bases to trimming and J lost 5 bases; unmatched junction nucleotides: 7. This CDR3 reads CASSLEQGLGYGYTF. CDR3 sequence (DNA): TGTGCCAGCAGCTTGGAACAGGGGCTTGGGTATGGCTACACCTTC.

The sample holds a few counts of this clone. V and J are TRBV18 and TRBJ1-6; possible D gene TRBD1, 6 bases. V lost 2 bases and J lost 4, with 9 bases in between. CDR3 length: 15 amino acids. The germline V gene encodes CDR1 KGHSH and CDR2 LQKENI. In DNA form, the CDR3 reads TGTGCCAGCTCACCAACAGGGTTATATAATTCACCCCTCCACTTT. It encodes CASSPTGLYNSPLHF.

J is TRBJ2-6 and V is TRBV7-6, with D tentatively TRBD1 (6 bases). V was pared by 1 base and J by 0 bases, with 22 bases between. The germline CDR1 and CDR2 sequences are SGHVS and FNYEAQ. This CDR3 is 21 amino acids long. CDR3 in amino acids: CASSLVGIDRIRGSGANVLTF. In DNA form, the CDR3 reads TGTGCCAGCAGCTTAGTTGGTATCGACAGAATCAGGGGCTCTGGGGCCAACGTCCTGACTTTC.

This chain links TRBV19 with TRBJ2-7; D might be TRBD1 (6 bases). The CDR3 totals 14 residues. Germline loops: CDR1 LNHDA, CDR2 SQIVND (reference sequence). V was trimmed by 3 bases and J by 2 bases, leaving 11 bases between them. The CDR3 region is CASSIQQGPYEQYF. CDR3 coding DNA: TGTGCCAGTAGTATTCAACAGGGCCCCTACGAGCAGTACTTC.

V and J are TRBV6-5 and TRBJ1-1, with D uncertain. The V end was cut by 11 bases, the J end by 1 base, with 14 bases between. Germline V gene data show CDR1 as MNHEY and CDR2 as SVGAGI. The CDR3 loop spans 13 amino acids. CDR3: CAAGRRRNTEAFF. As DNA, the CDR3 is TGTGCCGCCGGAAGACGGAGGAACACTGAAGCTTTCTTT.

This chain links TRBV6-5 with TRBJ1-1, with 9 positions matching TRBD1. CDR3 length: 14 residues. CDR1 is MNHEY, CDR2 SVGAGI, per germline. Trimming at V came to 6 bases and at J to 3 bases, leaving 5 bases not matched to a gene. CDR3 region: CASSDRGFDTEAFF. DNA for the CDR3: TGTGCCAGCAGCGACAGGGGGTTTGACACTGAAGCTTTCTTT.

This clone was seen only once. This rearrangement joins TRBV7-3 to TRBJ2-5; 8 bases map to TRBD1. This CDR3 region has 13 residues. Germline loops: CDR1 SGHTA, CDR2 FQGTGA. The junction had 2 bases not matched to a gene; V was cut back by 5 bases and J by 3 bases. The CDR3 region is CASSATGEETQYF. In DNA form, the CDR3 reads TGTGCCAGCAGCGCGACAGGGGAAGAGACCCAGTACTTC.

In nucleotides, the CDR3 is TGTGCCAGCAGTCTAGACCTCGGGACTAATGAAAAACTGTTTTTT. Amino acids: CASSLDLGTNEKLFF. This chain connects TRBV3-1 (or the pseudogene TRBV3-2) to TRBJ1-4; D is undetermined. CDR1 and CDR2 from the germline V gene are LGHDT and YNNKEL (reference sequence). Trimming cost V 6 bases and J 2 bases, with 13 bases left between them. The length of the CDR3 is 15 residues.

The V gene is TRBV28, the J gene TRBJ1-5; possibly TRBD1 for D (5 bases). CDR1 and CDR2 from the germline V gene are MDHEN and SYDVKM. The CDR3 length is 15 residues. Trimming pared 6 bases from V and 7 bases from J, leaving 19 bases between. CDR3 sequence: CASRGGEQGAQPQHF. The CDR3 DNA is TGTGCCAGCAGGGGGGGGGAGCAGGGAGCCCAGCCCCAGCATTTT.

The V and J genes are TRBV5-8 and TRBJ2-3; the D gene is possibly TRBD1 (5 bases). V was pared by 2 bases and J by 1 base, with 5 bases between. Germline V lookup: CDR1 SGHTS, CDR2 YDEGEE. There are 13 residues in the CDR3. The chain's CDR3 is CASSFRGTDTQYF. The DNA of the CDR3 is TGTGCCAGCAGCTTCAGGGGCACAGATACGCAGTATTTT.

V is TRBV11-2 and J is TRBJ1-1; D may be TRBD1 (6 bases). The CDR3 runs 15 residues. The germline gives CDR1 SGHAT, CDR2 FQNNGV. Trimming removed 3 bases from V and 5 bases from J, with 16 bases in between. The chain's CDR3 is CASSLPGGLKTEAFF. DNA of the CDR3: TGTGCCAGCAGCTTGCCGGGGGGGCTAAAAACTGAAGCTTTCTTT. The whole variable domain, filled in from reference TRBV11-2 and TRBJ1-1, reads EAGVAQSPRYKIIEKRQSVAFWCNPISGHATLYWYQQILGQGPKLLIQFQNNGVVDDSQLPKDRFSAERLKGVDSTLKIQPAKLEDSAVYLCASSLPGGLKTEAFFGQGTRLTVV.

The chain couples TRBV2 to TRBJ2-7; D is perhaps TRBD1 (6 bases). This CDR3 contains 14 residues. The germline V gene has CDR1 SNHLY and CDR2 FYNNEI. Trimming left V 6 bases short and J 4 bases short, with 16 bases between. CDR3 protein: CASSLMGARYEQYF. For the CDR3, the DNA is TGTGCCAGCAGCCTGATGGGGGCAAGGTACGAGCAGTACTTC.

The V and J genes are TRBV7-9 and TRBJ2-7; the match to TRBD1 covers 7 bases. V shed 3 bases and J 2 bases; nucleotides not matched to a gene: 10. Germline V gene sequence: CDR1 SEHNR, CDR2 FQNEAQ (reference sequence). This CDR3 has 16 residues. The CDR3 region has the DNA TGTGCCAGCAGCTTCATGACCGGGACAGACCCCTACGAGCAGTACTTC. It yields the protein CASSFMTGTDPYEQYF.

For this clone: Other DNA sequences in the same sample also yield this CDR3. Here the CDR3 DNA reads TGTGCCAGCAGCTTAGCGTGGAGACAGGGGAACGAAAAACTGTTTTTT. Protein sequence: CASSLAWRQGNEKLFF. V usage is TRBV7-9 and J usage is TRBJ1-4, with 8 positions matching TRBD1. J gave up 8 bases and V 0 bases, and 8 bases lay outside the gene matches. CDR3 length equals 16 residues. Per the germline V gene, CDR1 is SEHNR and CDR2 is FQNEAQ (reference sequence).

The chain couples TRBV4-2 to TRBJ1-6, with 9 nucleotides matching TRBD1. J lost 7 bases, V lost 3 bases, and 13 bases had no gene match. CDR1 is LGHNA, CDR2 YNFKEQ, per germline. The CDR3 spans 18 residues. The DNA of the CDR3 is TGTGCCAGCAGCCAGAGTGGGGCGCGAGACAGGGGGAATTCACCCCTCCACTTT. Translating gives CASSQSGARDRGNSPLHF.

As concerns this clone: The identical CDR3 is also encoded by other nucleotide sequences in the sample. J is TRBJ1-5 and V is TRBV7-2; 8 bases align to TRBD1. Germline trimming cut 1 base from V and 4 bases from J; bases unmatched to any gene: 0. This CDR3 has 14 amino acids. Germline V gene lookup returns CDR1 SGHTA and CDR2 FQGNSA. As DNA, the CDR3 is TGTGCCAGCAGCTTAGACAGGGGGAATCAGCCCCAGCATTTT. This translates into CASSLDRGNQPQHF. Full variable domain (rest looked up from reference TRBV7-2 and TRBJ1-5): GAGVSQSPSNKVTEKGKDVELRCDPISGHTALYWYRQSLGQGLEFLIYFQGNSAPDKSGLPSDRFSAERTGGSVSTLTIQRTQQEDSAVYLCASSLDRGNQPQHFGDGTRLSIL.

The chain links TRBV4-2 to TRBJ2-5, with 9 positions matching TRBD2. The V segment lost 1 base and the J segment 5 bases; nucleotides outside the gene matches: 8. The germline V gene encodes CDR1 LGHNA and CDR2 YNFKEQ. The CDR3 consists of 16 residues. The CDR3 here is CASSQAGAGGRETQYF. The CDR3 DNA reads TGTGCCAGCAGCCAAGCGGGAGCGGGGGGTAGGGAGACCCAGTACTTC.

The chain is built from TRBV5-5 and TRBJ2-5; 9 bases map to TRBD1. The CDR3 contains 17 residues. V lost 0 bases, J lost 4 bases, and 10 bases stayed unmatched. The germline V gene encodes CDR1 SGHKS and CDR2 YYEKEE (reference sequence). CDR3 nucleotide sequence: TGTGCCAGCAGCTTGGGGGGACAGGGAGGAGAGGGAGAGACCCAGTACTTC. Its protein is CASSLGGQGGEGETQYF.

The V and J genes are TRBV18 and TRBJ2-1; 7 bases map to TRBD1. V shed 3 bases, J shed 9 bases, and the junction held 2 bases outside the gene matches. This CDR3 is 12 amino acids long. CDR1 and CDR2 (germline): KGHSH, LQKENI. CDR3 sequence: CASSPTGVEQFF. The CDR3 nucleotides are TGTGCCAGCTCACCTACAGGGGTTGAGCAGTTCTTC. The variable domain in full, completed from reference TRBV18 and TRBJ2-1, reads NAGVMQNPRHLVRRRGQEARLRCSPMKGHSHVYWYRQLPEEGLKFMVYLQKENIIDESGMPKERFSAEFPKEGPSILRIQQVVRGDSAAYFCASSPTGVEQFFGPGTRLTVL.

The rearrangement joins TRBV18 to TRBJ1-1, with 9 positions matching TRBD1. Per the germline V gene, CDR1 is KGHSH and CDR2 is LQKENI. The CDR3 is made up of 14 amino acids. V shed 5 bases, J shed 7 bases, and the junction held 8 bases outside the gene matches. CDR3 bases: TGTGCCAGCTCATCGGGACAGGGAAGTGGTGAAGCTTTCTTT. Encoded protein: CASSSGQGSGEAFF.

The J gene is TRBJ2-1, the V gene TRBV28; 9 nucleotides line up with TRBD2. This CDR3 comprises 16 residues. The V segment lost 6 bases and the J segment 4 bases; nucleotides outside the gene matches: 10. Germline V gene sequence: CDR1 MDHEN, CDR2 SYDVKM. The CDR3 DNA sequence: TGTGCCAGCAGACCCACTAGCGGGCCGAGATACAATGAGCAGTTCTTC. Translating it yields CASRPTSGPRYNEQFF. Supplemented by reference TRBV28 and TRBJ2-1, the full variable domain reads DVKVTQSSRYLVKRTGEKVFLECVQDMDHENMFWYRQDPGLGLRLIYFSYDVKMKEKGDIPEGYSVSREKKERFSLILESASTNQTSMYLCASRPTSGPRYNEQFFGPGTRLTVL.